This is a list of T cell receptor beta chains from one sample in a study of cytomegalovirus exposure and HLA in healthy donors. Clones were sequenced by immunoSEQ multiplex PCR, and TCRdb holds only the in-frame ones, with some missing. The sample data list about 140,000 clones. Sequencing was carried out using PBMCs. The origin of the receptors is a male donor in good health and CMV-seronegative. Both conserved end residues are part of each CDR3. The D gene is left open where the match is weak.

v_gene	j_gene	d_gene	CDR3aa	CDR3nt
TRBV6-1	TRBJ1-1	.	CASSQSRTMNTEAFF	TGTGCCAGCAGTCAATCCAGGACTATGAACACTGAAGCTTTCTTT
TRBV27	TRBJ1-2	TRBD1	CASSSTPGQVYGYTF	TGTGCCAGCAGTTCAACCCCGGGACAGGTCTATGGCTACACCTTC
TRBV29-1	TRBJ1-2	TRBD1	CSASFQGAYGYTF	TGCAGCGCTTCATTTCAGGGGGCATATGGCTACACCTTC
TRBV6-5	TRBJ2-7	.	CASSYQGTPSYEQYF	TGTGCCAGCAGTTATCAGGGAACACCCTCCTACGAGCAGTACTTC
TRBV5-4	TRBJ2-1	TRBD2	CASSLGAGTSSYNEQFF	TGTGCCAGCAGCTTGGGGGCCGGGACTAGCTCCTACAATGAGCAGTTCTTC
TRBV27	TRBJ1-2	TRBD1	CASSPAFGQVQNYGYTF	TGTGCCAGCAGTCCAGCTTTCGGACAGGTACAAAACTATGGCTACACCTTC
TRBV19	TRBJ1-6	TRBD1	CASSQGQGANSPLHF	TGTGCCAGTAGTCAAGGACAGGGGGCGAATTCACCCCTCCACTTT
TRBV7-9	TRBJ2-3	TRBD2	CASSLLAGGITDTQYF	TGTGCCAGCAGCTTATTAGCGGGGGGAATCACAGATACGCAGTATTTT
TRBV9	TRBJ1-4	.	CASSVRGYDEKLFF	TGTGCCAGCAGCGTTCGGGGGTATGATGAAAAACTGTTTTTT
TRBV5-1	TRBJ2-7	.	CASSGGVYEQYF	TGCGCCAGCAGTGGAGGGGTCTACGAGCAGTACTTC
TRBV7-6	TRBJ2-3	.	CASSLSAGNSDTQYF	TGTGCCAGCAGCTTATCCGCGGGGAACTCAGATACGCAGTATTTT
TRBV5-1	TRBJ1-1	.	CASSFTSQLEAFF	TGCGCCAGCAGCTTCACTAGCCAGCTTGAAGCTTTCTTT
TRBV4-1	TRBJ2-6	.	CASSQEPGNTFSGANVLTF	TGCGCCAGCAGCCAAGAACCGGGGAATACCTTTTCTGGGGCCAACGTCCTGACTTTC
TRBV29-1	TRBJ1-1	.	CSVEQGMNTEAFF	TGCAGCGTTGAGCAGGGGATGAACACTGAAGCTTTCTTT
TRBV5-1	TRBJ2-7	TRBD1	CASSREGARDEQYF	TGCGCCAGCAGCCGCGAGGGGGCTCGAGACGAGCAGTACTTC
TRBV11-2	TRBJ2-4	.	CASRSPLAKNIQYF	TGTGCCAGCAGGTCCCCCCTAGCCAAAAACATTCAGTACTTC
TRBV15	TRBJ2-7	TRBD1	CATSRNYGTGYEQYF	TGTGCCACCAGCAGAAATTACGGGACAGGGTACGAGCAGTACTTC
TRBV5-1	TRBJ1-4	.	CASSPARATNEKLFF	TGCGCCAGCAGCCCCGCCCGGGCAACTAATGAAAAACTGTTTTTT
TRBV5-4	TRBJ2-1	TRBD2	CASSAGLAGGNSDNEQFF	TGTGCCAGCAGCGCCGGACTAGCGGGAGGGAACTCCGACAATGAGCAGTTCTTC
TRBV9	TRBJ2-5	TRBD2	CASSVTSGGPLWETQYF	TGTGCCAGCAGCGTTACTAGCGGGGGGCCTTTATGGGAGACCCAGTACTTC
TRBV19	TRBJ2-2	.	CASSIGGGAITGELFF	TGTGCCAGTAGTATTGGGGGGGGCGCGATCACCGGGGAGCTGTTTTTT
TRBV6-6	TRBJ1-5	.	CASSYPSSNQPQHF	TGTGCCAGCAGTTACCCGAGCAGCAATCAGCCCCAGCATTTT
TRBV13	TRBJ2-1	TRBD1	CASSERTGGASYNEQFF	TGTGCCAGCAGCGAGAGGACAGGGGGCGCCTCCTACAATGAGCAGTTCTTC
TRBV6-5	TRBJ2-7	TRBD2	CASSYGGRVSEQYF	TGTGCCAGCAGTTACGGCGGGAGGGTCTCCGAGCAGTACTTC
TRBV28	TRBJ2-7	.	CASRYPTGGGYEQYF	TGTGCCAGCAGGTATCCGACAGGTGGGGGATACGAGCAGTACTTC
TRBV29-1	TRBJ2-6	.	CSVEAEGANVLTF	TGCAGCGTTGAAGCGGAGGGGGCCAACGTCCTGACTTTC
TRBV29-1	TRBJ2-2	TRBD1	CSALGRGHGELFF	TGCAGCGCCCTGGGTAGGGGGCACGGGGAGCTGTTTTTT
TRBV5-4	TRBJ1-1	.	CASSLTRVNTEAFF	TGTGCCAGCAGCTTGACTCGGGTGAACACTGAAGCTTTCTTT
TRBV5-1	TRBJ2-1	TRBD1	CASGKGQRNYNEQFF	TGCGCCAGCGGGAAGGGACAGAGGAACTACAATGAGCAGTTCTTC
TRBV6-5	TRBJ2-7	TRBD1	CASSSRGQVGGEQYF	TGTGCCAGCAGTTCCAGGGGGCAGGTAGGAGGCGAGCAGTACTTC
TRBV6-6	TRBJ2-7	.	CASSWLYGRGNEQYF	TGTGCCAGCAGTTGGTTGTACGGTCGCGGGAATGAGCAGTACTTC
TRBV4-3	TRBJ2-5	.	CASSQDLAQETQYF	TGCGCCAGCAGCCAAGATTTGGCCCAAGAGACCCAGTACTTC
TRBV6-1	TRBJ2-2	TRBD2	CASSARTSGYTGELFF	TGTGCCAGCAGTGCCCGGACTAGCGGATACACCGGGGAGCTGTTTTTT
TRBV30	TRBJ1-5	.	CAWTTDSNQPQHF	TGTGCCTGGACTACAGATAGCAATCAGCCCCAGCATTTT
TRBV7-9	TRBJ1-5	.	CASSLDGVGQPQHF	TGTGCCAGCAGCTTAGACGGGGTTGGACAGCCCCAGCATTTT